The entry below gives a single T cell receptor beta chain sequence along with its context. The data originate from a study of shared clonotypes between healthy human individuals. The authors ran the assay at deep level. Genomic DNA from each subset was divided evenly over several immunoSEQ plates. TCRdb's table, derived via immunoSEQ multiplex PCR, lists solely in-frame clones and lacks some. The sample includes 450,000 to 500,000 clones, around 73% of them seen just once. This CDR3 spans 14 amino acids. Germline CDR1 LNHDA, CDR2 SQIVND (reference sequence). Trimming pared 9 bases from V and 7 bases from J, leaving 19 bases between.

The gene calls are TRBV19 and TRBJ1-5, with D maybe TRBD1 (5 bases). Input material: PBMCs. The source is a woman aged 40 to 50 in good health. Some clones in this sample may be carry-over from other donors' samples. The CDR3 nucleotides read TGTGCCAGCCAACTTATGGGCGAGGGGCAGCCCCAGCATTTT. As protein: CASQLMGEGQPQHF.